This T cell receptor beta chain was identified during a study of T cells in narcolepsy. This CDR3 is built from 15 residues. Trimming removed 5 bases at V and 7 bases at J, with 15 bases between. From germline, CDR1 is MNHEY and CDR2 SMNVEV (reference sequence). The assay was immunoSEQ multiplex PCR, and TCRdb's table has in-frame clones only and misses some. This table holds about 40,000 clones, approximately 85% found once. The chain joins TRBV27 to TRBJ1-6; possibly TRBD1 for D (6 bases). This TCR came from a human donor with narcolepsy. Sequencing was performed on CD45RA- memory CD4+ T cells from PBMCs. The DNA for the CDR3 is TGTGCCAGCAGTCCGCCCACAGGGAGGAATTCACCCCTCCACTTT. Its protein product is CASSPPTGRNSPLHF.